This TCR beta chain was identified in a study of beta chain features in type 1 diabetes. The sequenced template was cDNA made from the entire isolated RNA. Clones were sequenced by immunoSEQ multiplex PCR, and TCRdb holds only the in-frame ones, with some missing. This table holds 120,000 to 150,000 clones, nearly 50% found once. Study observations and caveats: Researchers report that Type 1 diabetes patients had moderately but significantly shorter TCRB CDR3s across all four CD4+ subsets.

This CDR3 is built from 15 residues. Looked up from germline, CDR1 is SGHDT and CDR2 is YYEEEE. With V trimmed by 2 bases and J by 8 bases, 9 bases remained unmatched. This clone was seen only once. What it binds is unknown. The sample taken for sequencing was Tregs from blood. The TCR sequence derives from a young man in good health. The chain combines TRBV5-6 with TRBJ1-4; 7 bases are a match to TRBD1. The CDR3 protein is CASSLRGRFGEKLFF. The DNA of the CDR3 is TGTGCCAGCAGCTTAAGGGGGCGCTTCGGAGAAAAACTGTTTTTT.